These 21 T cell receptor beta chains share one sample of origin, sequenced in a study of T cell changes during pregnancy in multiple sclerosis. Clones were sequenced by immunoSEQ multiplex PCR, and TCRdb holds only the in-frame ones, with some missing. This sample has fewer than 75,000 clones, with about 91% found just once. This sample comprised peripheral blood, obtained in the first trimester of pregnancy. These receptors were obtained from a female donor with multiple sclerosis, enrolled in a pregnancy study.

The chain uses TRBV10-3 and TRBJ2-1; tentative D call: TRBD2 (6 bases). In germline, CDR1 is ENHRY, CDR2 SYGVKD. The CDR3 sequence is 14 residues long. Trimming removed 6 bases from V and 6 bases from J, with 15 bases in between. This CDR3 reads CAIRAYDGSNEQFF. The DNA of the CDR3 is TGTGCCATCAGGGCCTACGACGGGAGCAATGAGCAGTTCTTC.

The chain links TRBV11-3 to TRBJ2-1; D is perhaps TRBD2 (7 bases). The CDR3 is made up of 15 amino acids. CDR1 is SGHNT, CDR2 YENEEA, per germline. With 0 bases removed from V and 5 bases from J, the gap between germline ends came to 11 bases. The CDR3 region is CASSLEGGAHNEQFF. The CDR3 DNA is TGTGCCAGCAGCTTAGAGGGGGGGGCCCACAATGAGCAGTTCTTC.

The chain is built from TRBV30 and TRBJ2-1, with 10 bases identical to TRBD2. The CDR3 has 14 residues. The trim removed 7 bases at V and 9 bases at J, leaving 12 bases unmatched. The V gene's germline CDR1 is GTSNPN and CDR2 SVGIG (reference sequence). This CDR3 reads CASRGLAGASEQFF. The CDR3, as DNA: TGTGCCTCGAGGGGCCTAGCGGGAGCTAGTGAGCAGTTCTTC. Together with reference TRBV30 and TRBJ2-1, the CDR3 gives the full variable domain: SQTIHQWPATLVQPVGSPLSLECTVEGTSNPNLYWYRQAAGRGLQLLFYSVGIGQISSEVPQNLSASRPQDRQFILSSKKLLLSDSGFYLCASRGLAGASEQFFGPGTRLTVL.

The V and J genes are TRBV5-1 and TRBJ2-5; a possible D gene is TRBD1 (5 bases). The CDR3 is 11 residues long. Germline V gives CDR1 SGHRS, CDR2 YFSETQ. The V gene lost 2 bases and the J gene lost 12 bases, with 11 bases spanning the gap. CDR3 sequence reads: CASSLGQREYF. DNA for the CDR3: TGCGCCAGCAGCTTAGGACAAAGGGAGTACTTC. The full variable domain, with the rest looked up from reference TRBV5-1 and TRBJ2-5, is KAGVTQTPRYLIKTRGQQVTLSCSPISGHRSVSWYQQTPGQGLQFLFEYFSETQRNKGNFPGRFSGRQFSNSRSEMNVSTLELGDSALYLCASSLGQREYFGPGTRLLVL.

The chain has TRBV11-3 and TRBJ2-5; weak D call: TRBD1 (5 bases). The CDR3 length is 15 residues. Germline assignment: CDR1 SGHNT and CDR2 YENEEA. V lost 1 base, J lost 2 bases, and 11 bases lay in between. The CDR3 protein is CASSLVGQGQETQYF. In DNA, the CDR3 is TGTGCCAGCAGCTTAGTTGGGCAGGGACAAGAGACCCAGTACTTC.

The V gene is TRBV27, the J gene TRBJ2-3; a weak D match, TRBD1 (6 bases). The germline CDR1 and CDR2 sequences are MNHEY and SMNVEV (reference sequence). This CDR3 has 14 residues. Trimming removed 6 bases from V and 8 bases from J, with 18 bases in between. Here the CDR3 reads CASRATGGSATQYF. Here the CDR3 DNA reads TGTGCCAGCAGAGCGACAGGTGGCTCGGCTACGCAGTATTTT.

J is TRBJ1-4 and V is TRBV10-3; TRBD1 might be the D (5 bases). Deletions cut 3 bases from V and 1 base from J, with 18 bases between. Looked up from germline, CDR1 is ENHRY and CDR2 is SYGVKD. The CDR3 runs to 18 residues. For the CDR3, the DNA is TGTGCCATCAGTGATGGCGGGGGTGGAGTAGGAACTAATGAAAAACTGTTTTTT. Its translation: CAISDGGGGVGTNEKLFF.

The V gene is TRBV5-4, the J gene TRBJ2-7; 7 bases agree with TRBD2. V lost 2 bases, J lost 4 bases, and 9 bases stayed unmatched. The CDR3 is 15 amino acids. From germline, CDR1 is SGHNT and CDR2 YYREEE (reference sequence). The CDR3, as DNA: TGTGCCAGCAGCTTTGACCGCGGGGGATCATACGAGCAGTACTTC. It yields the protein CASSFDRGGSYEQYF.

CDR3 sequence: CASSLGQGNEKLFF. CDR3 nucleotide sequence: TGTGCCAGCAGCTTGGGTCAGGGTAATGAAAAACTGTTTTTT. The gene calls are TRBV5-6 and TRBJ1-4, with a possible D match to TRBD1 (5 bases). Trimming stripped 0 bases from V and 4 bases from J, with 7 bases between. Germline V gives CDR1 SGHDT, CDR2 YYEEEE. CDR3 length: 14 residues.

The rearrangement links TRBV30 to TRBJ2-4, with TRBD1 matching 7 bases. The CDR3 runs to 13 residues. Germline V lookup: CDR1 GTSNPN, CDR2 SVGIG (reference sequence). V shed 3 bases, J shed 10 bases, and the junction held 9 bases outside the gene matches. CDR3 region: CAWRAGTDVIQYF. The CDR3 DNA reads as TGTGCCTGGAGGGCCGGGACAGACGTTATTCAGTACTTC. Full variable domain (remainder filled in from reference TRBV30 and TRBJ2-4): SQTIHQWPATLVQPVGSPLSLECTVEGTSNPNLYWYRQAAGRGLQLLFYSVGIGQISSEVPQNLSASRPQDRQFILSSKKLLLSDSGFYLCAWRAGTDVIQYFGAGTRLSVL.

The chain links TRBV7-6 to TRBJ1-1, with D hard to call. The V gene's germline CDR1 is SGHVS and CDR2 FNYEAQ. Deletions cut 4 bases from V and 0 bases from J, with 6 bases between. The CDR3 runs to 13 residues. CDR3 bases: TGTGCCAGCAGCTCACAGTTGAACACTGAAGCTTTCTTT. Encoded protein: CASSSQLNTEAFF.

The J gene is TRBJ1-1, the V gene TRBV4-1; 7 bases align to TRBD1. Per the germline V gene, CDR1 is MGHRA and CDR2 is YSYEKL. V lost 3 bases to trimming and J lost 1 base; unmatched junction nucleotides: 5. CDR3 size: 15 residues. Written as DNA, the CDR3 is TGCGCCAGCAGCCAGGGGACAGCGGGGAACACTGAAGCTTTCTTT. Its translation is CASSQGTAGNTEAFF.

This chain uses TRBV7-9 with TRBJ2-1; no clear D gene. From germline, CDR1 is SEHNR and CDR2 FQNEAQ (reference sequence). The CDR3 runs to 14 residues. V dropped 0 bases and J dropped 8 bases, with 11 bases sitting between them. CDR3 loop: CASSLALSPHEQFF. The CDR3 nucleotides are TGTGCCAGCAGCTTAGCGCTGAGCCCCCATGAGCAGTTCTTC.

This chain links TRBV10-3 with TRBJ2-2; 8 bases are shared with TRBD2. Looked up from germline, CDR1 is ENHRY and CDR2 is SYGVKD. The length of the CDR3 is 15 residues. The junction had 9 bases not matched to a gene; V was cut back by 7 bases and J by 5 bases. Here the CDR3 DNA reads TGTGCCATCAAACAGTCGGGAGGGGGTACCGGGGAGCTGTTTTTT. Translated, it gives CAIKQSGGGTGELFF.

The chain has TRBV19 and TRBJ2-2; TRBD1 is a possible D gene (5 bases). V dropped 6 bases and J dropped 4 bases, with 12 bases sitting between them. The CDR3 runs to 14 residues. Germline V CDR1 and CDR2: LNHDA, SQIVND (reference sequence). CDR3 nucleotides: TGTGCCAGTAGAACAGGACGGGCCACCGGGGAGCTGTTTTTT. Its protein product is CASRTGRATGELFF.

The chain is built from TRBV27 and TRBJ1-4, with TRBD1 matching 10 bases. This CDR3 is built from 16 residues. V shed 0 bases, J shed 6 bases, and the junction held 4 bases outside the gene matches. Germline V gene data show CDR1 as MNHEY and CDR2 as SMNVEV (reference sequence). DNA for the CDR3: TGTGCCAGCAGTTTATCGGACAGGGGGGGTTATGAAAAACTGTTTTTT. Amino acids: CASSLSDRGGYEKLFF.

The chain employs TRBV6-1 and TRBJ1-1; no clear D. The CDR3 runs to 12 residues. V was trimmed by 5 bases and J by 3 bases, leaving 7 bases between them. The germline V gene encodes CDR1 MNHNS and CDR2 SASEGT. The CDR3 loop is CASSLAHTEAFF. The CDR3 nucleotides are TGTGCCAGCAGTTTGGCCCACACTGAAGCTTTCTTT.

The rearrangement joins TRBV27 to TRBJ1-3; the D gene is possibly TRBD1 (6 bases). Germline CDR1 and CDR2: MNHEY and SMNVEV (reference sequence). Trimming removed 6 bases from V and 1 base from J, with 10 bases in between. This CDR3 has 14 amino acids. CDR3 DNA sequence: TGTGCCAGCAGGCAGGGGAATTCTGGAAACACCATATATTTT. It translates to CASRQGNSGNTIYF.

The chain carries TRBV9 and TRBJ2-1, with TRBD2 as a possible D gene (6 bases). CDR1 and CDR2 (germline): SGDLS, YYNGEE. The CDR3 is 14 residues long. V was cut by 0 bases and J by 7 bases, with 11 bases left in between. CDR3 sequence (DNA): TGTGCCAGCAGCGTAGCGGTCCGGGGGAATGAGCAGTTCTTC. As protein: CASSVAVRGNEQFF.

V and J are TRBV21-1 and TRBJ2-3; the listed D gene, TRBD1, was not tested against the DNA. TRBV21-1 counts as a pseudogene. This CDR3 spans 19 amino acids. DNA of the CDR3: TGTGCCAGCAGCCCGCAAAGGGCAGGGGGCCCCTCCAGCACAGATACGCAGTATTTT. Residues: CASSPQRAGGPSSTDTQYF.

The V and J genes are TRBV5-4 and TRBJ2-2; 8 bases fit TRBD1. The germline CDR1 and CDR2 sequences are SGHNT and YYREEE (reference sequence). Trimming took 0 bases from V and 6 from J; bases not matched to a gene: 10. CDR3 length: 17 residues. The CDR3 sequence: CASSLDQGALSAGELFF. The CDR3 DNA reads as TGTGCCAGCAGCTTGGATCAGGGGGCATTATCGGCCGGGGAGCTGTTTTTT.